Detailed here is one TCR beta chain. The antigen is undetermined. Using CD45RO/CCR7/CD25/CD127/CD95/CD27, CD4+ naive, central memory, regulatory and stem cell-like memory cells were sorted. The sample belongs to a study of beta chain features in type 1 diabetes. Expressed TCRB transcripts were sequenced because the entire RNA isolate underwent reverse transcription. Only in-frame clones appear in the TCRdb table, and some are missing; sequencing was by immunoSEQ multiplex PCR. Among approximately 150,000 clones listed, less than 15% were seen once. V dropped 1 base and J dropped 2 bases, with 17 bases sitting between them. The CDR3 length is 18 residues. The germline V gene has CDR1 SGHTA and CDR2 FQGNSA. Notes on the study in general: In every one of the four CD4+ subsets, TCRB CDR3s were moderately but significantly shorter in Type 1 diabetes patients.

This chain connects TRBV7-2 to TRBJ2-2; D is possibly TRBD1 or TRBD2 (5 bases each). Material for sequencing was central memory CD4+ T cells from blood. The TCR comes from a man between 18 and 29 years old with type 1 diabetes. CDR3 coding DNA: TGTGCCAGCAGCTTAGGAGTTTTCGGGACGGCTAACACCGGGGAGCTGTTTTTT. Translated, it gives CASSLGVFGTANTGELFF.